Here is one T cell receptor beta chain with its context. Unmatched junction bases numbered 2, after V lost 2 bases and J lost 7 bases. This CDR3 contains 13 residues. CDR1 and CDR2 (germline): MNHEY, SVGAGI. The sample comes from a study of blood T cell repertoires in COVID-19. Turning to the study itself: The United States, Italy and Spain supplied acute and convalescent COVID-19 samples. Sample material is recorded as cDNA or gDNA derived from T cells, B-cell-depleted T cells, or PBMCs.

The protocol was immunoSEQ multiplex PCR, while the TCRdb copy is restricted to in-frame clones and leaves out a portion. The data show over 250,000 clones, around 84% seen once. The receptor's source is a man aged 25 to 40 with acute COVID-19. V usage is TRBV6-5 and J usage is TRBJ2-7, with 10 bases that match TRBD1. Sequenced input: PBMCs or T cells enriched from blood (not recorded which). The CDR3 protein is CASSYGQGGEQYV. CDR3 nucleotides: TGTGCCAGCAGTTACGGACAGGGGGGGGAGCAGTACGTC.